What follows are 10 T cell receptor beta chains derived from one specimen sequenced in a study of T cell responses to AZD1222 COVID-19 vaccine. Sequenced by immunoSEQ multiplex PCR; TCRdb stores in-frame clones only, minus some. The sample includes 100,000 to 150,000 clones, 85% to 90% of them seen just once. The material was peripheral blood, obtained on day 0 of MenACWY control vaccination. These receptors originate from an adult in good health.

The CDR3 region has the DNA TGCAGCGTTGTATATCTAGCGGAGCAGTTCTTC. This translates into CSVVYLAEQFF. The rearrangement joins TRBV29-1 to TRBJ2-1; tentative D call: TRBD2 (6 bases). The germline V gene has CDR1 SQVTM and CDR2 ANQGSEA. V lost 4 bases and J lost 10, with 11 bases in between. The CDR3 is 11 amino acids.

This chain links TRBV7-8 with TRBJ2-3; maybe TRBD1 (7 bases). The CDR3 length is 14 residues. The germline CDR1 and CDR2 sequences are SGHVS and FQNEAQ. V gave up 2 bases and J gave up 6 bases, with 12 bases separating them. CDR3 region: CASSLQEGADTQYF. The DNA of the CDR3 is TGTGCCAGCAGCTTACAGGAGGGGGCTGATACGCAGTATTTT.

The rearrangement links TRBV29-1 to TRBJ2-5; the D gene is possibly TRBD1 (5 bases). V was shortened by 1 base and J by 1 base, with 10 bases between the two germline ends. The CDR3 runs to 14 residues. Germline values: CDR1 SQVTM, CDR2 ANQGSEA. The CDR3 DNA follows: TGCAGCGTTGAAGGGGGCAGGCTCCAAGAGACCCAGTACTTC. Residues: CSVEGGRLQETQYF.

The chain combines TRBV3-1 (or the pseudogene TRBV3-2) with TRBJ1-2, with a weak D call TRBD1 (5 bases). The length of the CDR3 is 15 residues. Germline CDR1 and CDR2: LGHDT and YNNKEL (reference sequence). V was pared by 4 bases and J by 5 bases, with 17 bases between. The CDR3 sequence is CASSLDPGRAYGYTF. The CDR3 coding sequence is TGTGCCAGCAGCCTAGACCCGGGCAGGGCTTATGGCTACACCTTC.

This clone was found many times. The chain combines TRBV19 with TRBJ2-2; D remains ambiguous. The CDR3 is 15 amino acids. Germline values: CDR1 LNHDA, CDR2 SQIVND (reference sequence). Trimming took 3 bases from V and 5 from J, leaving 13 bases between them. CDR3 nucleotides: TGTGCCAGTAGTATCTCCCTCGTAACTACCGGGGAGCTGTTTTTT. Its translation: CASSISLVTTGELFF.

The rearrangement joins TRBV9 to TRBJ2-1; 7 nucleotides line up with TRBD1. Germline V gene sequence: CDR1 SGDLS, CDR2 YYNGEE. J was trimmed by 4 bases and V by 3 bases; bases with no gene match: 7. The CDR3 is 15 residues long. The CDR3 region is CASSGDRDRYNEQFF. The CDR3 DNA reads as TGTGCCAGCAGCGGTGACAGGGATCGTTACAATGAGCAGTTCTTC. The full variable domain, rest sourced from reference TRBV9 and TRBJ2-1, is DSGVTQTPKHLITATGQRVTLRCSPRSGDLSVYWYQQSLDQGLQFLIQYYNGEERAKGNILERFSAQQFPDLHSELNLSSLELGDSALYFCASSGDRDRYNEQFFGPGTRLTVL.

The chain combines TRBV2 with TRBJ2-6; D unresolved. CDR1 and CDR2 from the germline V gene are SNHLY and FYNNEI. There are 16 residues in the CDR3. V shed 0 bases and J shed 2 bases, with 8 bases lying between them. The CDR3 region has the DNA TGTGCCAGCAGTGAAGCTCGAACTCCTGGGGCCAACGTCCTGACTTTC. Amino acid sequence: CASSEARTPGANVLTF.

The chain recombines TRBV10-3 with TRBJ1-2, with D possibly TRBD1 on 5 matching bases. The germline V gene encodes CDR1 ENHRY and CDR2 SYGVKD. The CDR3 contains 15 residues. The germline V and J ends were trimmed by 0 bases and 3 bases, with 11 bases remaining between them. CDR3 nucleotides: TGTGCCATCAGTGAGTCGGCAGGGTGGGACTATGGCTACACCTTC. Protein sequence: CAISESAGWDYGYTF.

The DNA for the CDR3 is TGTGCCAGCAGTGAATTTGGTGGGACCCGGGGGGAAAAACTGTTTTTT. Translating gives CASSEFGGTRGEKLFF. The V and J genes are TRBV6-1 and TRBJ1-4; D perhaps matches TRBD1 (5 bases). The CDR3 length is 16 residues. Per germline, CDR1 MNHNS and CDR2 SASEGT. Trimming left V 2 bases short and J 8 bases short, with 18 bases between.

Here the CDR3 reads CASSVDDLKLYGYTF. The CDR3 DNA follows: TGCGCCAGCAGCGTTGACGACCTTAAACTCTATGGCTACACCTTC. V and J are TRBV5-1 and TRBJ1-2, with D unresolved. The CDR3 is 15 amino acids. Between the trimmed V and J ends, which lost 4 bases and 4 bases, there was a span of 17 bases. Germline CDR1 SGHRS, CDR2 YFSETQ.